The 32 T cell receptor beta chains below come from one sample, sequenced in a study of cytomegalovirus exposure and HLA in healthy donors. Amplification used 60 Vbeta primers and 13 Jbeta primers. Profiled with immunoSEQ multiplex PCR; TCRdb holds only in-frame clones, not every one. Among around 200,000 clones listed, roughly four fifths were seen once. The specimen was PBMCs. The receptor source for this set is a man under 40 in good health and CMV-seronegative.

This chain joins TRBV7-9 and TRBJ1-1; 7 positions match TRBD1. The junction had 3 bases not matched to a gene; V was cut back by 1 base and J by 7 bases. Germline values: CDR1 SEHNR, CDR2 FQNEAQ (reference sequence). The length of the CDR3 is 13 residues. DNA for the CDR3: TGTGCCAGCAGCTTAGGCGGGACAGTTGAAGCTTTCTTT. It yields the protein CASSLGGTVEAFF.

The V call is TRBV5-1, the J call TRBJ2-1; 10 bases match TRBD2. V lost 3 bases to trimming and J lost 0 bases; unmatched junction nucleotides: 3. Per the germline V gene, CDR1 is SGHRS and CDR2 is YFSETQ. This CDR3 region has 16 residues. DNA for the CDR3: TGCGCCAGCAGCTCGTCTAGCGGGGGCTCCTACAATGAGCAGTTCTTC. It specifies CASSSSSGGSYNEQFF.

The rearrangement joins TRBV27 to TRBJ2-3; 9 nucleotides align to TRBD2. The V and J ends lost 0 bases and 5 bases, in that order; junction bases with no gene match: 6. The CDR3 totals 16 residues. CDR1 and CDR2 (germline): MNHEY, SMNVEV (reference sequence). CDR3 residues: CASSLSIAGVGDTQYF. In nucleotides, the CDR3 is TGTGCCAGCAGTTTATCGATAGCGGGAGTAGGAGATACGCAGTATTTT.

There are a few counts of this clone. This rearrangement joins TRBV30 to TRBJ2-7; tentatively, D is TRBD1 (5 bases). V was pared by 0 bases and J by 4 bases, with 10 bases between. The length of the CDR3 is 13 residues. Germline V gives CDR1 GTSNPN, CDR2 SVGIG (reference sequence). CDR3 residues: CAWSVGRGYEQYF. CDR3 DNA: TGTGCCTGGAGTGTCGGAAGGGGTTACGAGCAGTACTTC.

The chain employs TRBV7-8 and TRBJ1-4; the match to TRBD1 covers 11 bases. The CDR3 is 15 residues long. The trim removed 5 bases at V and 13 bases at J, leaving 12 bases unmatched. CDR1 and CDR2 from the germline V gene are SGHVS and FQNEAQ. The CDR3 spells CASSRRTGGGGGLFF. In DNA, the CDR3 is TGTGCCAGCAGCCGGAGGACAGGGGGCGGGGGGGGACTGTTTTTT.

The DNA for the CDR3 is TGTGCCAGCAGCTTGTTGCTAGCGGGGGGAGGCCCTACAGATACGCAGTATTTT. As protein: CASSLLLAGGGPTDTQYF. The rearrangement links TRBV7-3 to TRBJ2-3, with 11 bases fitting TRBD2. The CDR3 totals 18 residues. Germline V lookup: CDR1 SGHTA, CDR2 FQGTGA. J was trimmed by 3 bases and V by 3 bases; bases with no gene match: 11.

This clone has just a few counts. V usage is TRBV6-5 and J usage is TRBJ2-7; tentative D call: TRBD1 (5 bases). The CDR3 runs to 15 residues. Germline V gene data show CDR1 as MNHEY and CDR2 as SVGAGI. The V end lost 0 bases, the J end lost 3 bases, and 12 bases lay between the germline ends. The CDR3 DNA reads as TGTGCCAGCAGTTACTCGACAGACCTTAGCTACGAGCAGTACTTC. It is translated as CASSYSTDLSYEQYF.

The CDR3 protein is CASSQPGTSGKEQYF. DNA of the CDR3: TGTGCCAGCAGCCAACCCGGGACTAGCGGTAAGGAGCAGTACTTC. The J gene is TRBJ2-7, the V gene TRBV14; 11 bases are a match to TRBD2. V was clipped by 2 bases and J by 7 bases; unmatched bases: 7. The CDR3 spans 15 residues. The germline gives CDR1 SGHDN, CDR2 FVKESK.

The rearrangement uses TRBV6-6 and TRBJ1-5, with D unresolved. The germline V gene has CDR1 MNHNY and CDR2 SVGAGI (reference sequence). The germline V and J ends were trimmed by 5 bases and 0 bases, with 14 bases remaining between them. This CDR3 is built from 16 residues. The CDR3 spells CASSPFGDNSNQPQHF. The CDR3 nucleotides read TGTGCCAGCAGTCCCTTCGGGGATAATAGCAATCAGCCCCAGCATTTT.

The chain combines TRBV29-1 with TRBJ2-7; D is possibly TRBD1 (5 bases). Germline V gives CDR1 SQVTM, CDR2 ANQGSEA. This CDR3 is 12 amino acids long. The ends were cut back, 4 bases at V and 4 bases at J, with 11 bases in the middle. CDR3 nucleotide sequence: TGCAGCGTTGTAAGGCAGGGTTACGAGCAGTACTTC. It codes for CSVVRQGYEQYF.

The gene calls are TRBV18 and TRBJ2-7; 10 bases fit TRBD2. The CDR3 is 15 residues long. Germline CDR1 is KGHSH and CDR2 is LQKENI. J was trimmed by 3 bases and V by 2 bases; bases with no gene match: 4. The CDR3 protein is CASSPGLAGDYEQYF. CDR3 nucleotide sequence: TGTGCCAGCTCACCAGGCCTAGCGGGAGACTACGAGCAGTACTTC. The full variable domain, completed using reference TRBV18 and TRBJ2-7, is NAGVMQNPRHLVRRRGQEARLRCSPMKGHSHVYWYRQLPEEGLKFMVYLQKENIIDESGMPKERFSAEFPKEGPSILRIQQVVRGDSAAYFCASSPGLAGDYEQYFGPGTRLTVT.

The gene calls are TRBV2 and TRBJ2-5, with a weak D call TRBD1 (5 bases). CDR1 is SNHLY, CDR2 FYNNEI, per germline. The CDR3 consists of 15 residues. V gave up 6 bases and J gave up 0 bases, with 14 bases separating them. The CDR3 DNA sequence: TGTGCCAGCAGGCCCAGGACACCGTACCAAGAGACCCAGTACTTC. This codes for CASRPRTPYQETQYF.

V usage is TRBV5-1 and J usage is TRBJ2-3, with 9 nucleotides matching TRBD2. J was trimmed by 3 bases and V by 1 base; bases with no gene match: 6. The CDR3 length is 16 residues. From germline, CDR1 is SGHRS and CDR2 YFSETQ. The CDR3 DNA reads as TGCGCCAGCAGCTTGTGGGGGACTAGCCCGACAGATACGCAGTATTTT. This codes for CASSLWGTSPTDTQYF.

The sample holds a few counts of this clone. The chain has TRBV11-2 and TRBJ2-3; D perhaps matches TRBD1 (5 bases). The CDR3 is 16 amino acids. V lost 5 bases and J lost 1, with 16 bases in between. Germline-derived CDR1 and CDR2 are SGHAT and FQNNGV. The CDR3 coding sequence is TGTGCCAGCAGCCCCACACCTGCAGGGCGCACAGATACGCAGTATTTT. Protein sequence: CASSPTPAGRTDTQYF.

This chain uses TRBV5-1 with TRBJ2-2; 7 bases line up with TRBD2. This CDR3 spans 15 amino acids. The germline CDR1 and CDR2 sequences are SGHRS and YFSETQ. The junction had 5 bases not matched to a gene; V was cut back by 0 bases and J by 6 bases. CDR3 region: CASSLEAGAAGELFF. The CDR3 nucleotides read TGCGCCAGCAGCTTGGAGGCGGGAGCGGCCGGGGAGCTGTTTTTT. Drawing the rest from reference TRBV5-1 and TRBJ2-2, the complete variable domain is KAGVTQTPRYLIKTRGQQVTLSCSPISGHRSVSWYQQTPGQGLQFLFEYFSETQRNKGNFPGRFSGRQFSNSRSEMNVSTLELGDSALYLCASSLEAGAAGELFFGEGSRLTVL.

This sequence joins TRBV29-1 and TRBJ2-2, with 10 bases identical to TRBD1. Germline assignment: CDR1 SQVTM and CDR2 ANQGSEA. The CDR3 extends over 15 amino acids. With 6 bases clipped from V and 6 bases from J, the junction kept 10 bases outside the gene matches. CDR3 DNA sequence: TGCAGCGTAGACACCGGGACAGGGGTTTCCGGGGAGCTGTTTTTT. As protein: CSVDTGTGVSGELFF.

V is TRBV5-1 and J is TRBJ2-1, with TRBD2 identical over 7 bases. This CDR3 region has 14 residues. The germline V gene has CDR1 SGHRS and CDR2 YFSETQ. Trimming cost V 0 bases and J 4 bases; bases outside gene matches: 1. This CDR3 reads CASSLVRGYNEQFF. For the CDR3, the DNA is TGCGCCAGCAGCTTGGTGCGGGGGTACAATGAGCAGTTCTTC. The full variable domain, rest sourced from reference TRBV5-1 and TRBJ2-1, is KAGVTQTPRYLIKTRGQQVTLSCSPISGHRSVSWYQQTPGQGLQFLFEYFSETQRNKGNFPGRFSGRQFSNSRSEMNVSTLELGDSALYLCASSLVRGYNEQFFGPGTRLTVL.

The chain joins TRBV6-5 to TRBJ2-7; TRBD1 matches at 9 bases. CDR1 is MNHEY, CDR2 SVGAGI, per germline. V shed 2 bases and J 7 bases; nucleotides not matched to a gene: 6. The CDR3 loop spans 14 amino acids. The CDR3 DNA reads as TGTGCCAGCAGTTACGGACAGGGGACGAGGGAGCAGTACTTC. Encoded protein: CASSYGQGTREQYF.

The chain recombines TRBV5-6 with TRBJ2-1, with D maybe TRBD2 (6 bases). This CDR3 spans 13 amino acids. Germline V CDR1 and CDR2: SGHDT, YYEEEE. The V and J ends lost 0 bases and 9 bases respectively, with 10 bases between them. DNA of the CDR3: TGTGCCAGCAGCTTGGCGGTGGGAGGTGAGCAGTTCTTC. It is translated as CASSLAVGGEQFF. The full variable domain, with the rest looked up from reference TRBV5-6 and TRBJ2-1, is DAGVTQSPTHLIKTRGQQVTLRCSPKSGHDTVSWYQQALGQGPQFIFQYYEEEERQRGNFPDRFSGHQFPNYSSELNVNALLLGDSALYLCASSLAVGGEQFFGPGTRLTVL.

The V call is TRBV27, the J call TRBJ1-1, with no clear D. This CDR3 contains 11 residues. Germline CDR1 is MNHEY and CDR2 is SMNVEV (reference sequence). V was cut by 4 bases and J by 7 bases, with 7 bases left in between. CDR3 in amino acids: CASSSTYEAFF. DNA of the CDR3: TGTGCCAGCAGTTCGACATATGAAGCTTTCTTT.

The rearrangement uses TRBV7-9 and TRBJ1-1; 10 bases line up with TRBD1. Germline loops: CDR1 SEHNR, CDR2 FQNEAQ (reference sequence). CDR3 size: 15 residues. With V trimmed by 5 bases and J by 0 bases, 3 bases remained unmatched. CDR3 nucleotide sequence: TGTGCCAGCAGCGAGGGACAGGGGATGAACACTGAAGCTTTCTTT. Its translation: CASSEGQGMNTEAFF.

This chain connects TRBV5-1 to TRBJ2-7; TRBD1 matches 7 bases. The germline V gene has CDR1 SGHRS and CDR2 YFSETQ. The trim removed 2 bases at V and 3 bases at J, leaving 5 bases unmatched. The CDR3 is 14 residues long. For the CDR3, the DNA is TGCGCCAGCAGCTTAAGGGGGCGCGACTACGAGCAGTACTTC. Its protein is CASSLRGRDYEQYF.

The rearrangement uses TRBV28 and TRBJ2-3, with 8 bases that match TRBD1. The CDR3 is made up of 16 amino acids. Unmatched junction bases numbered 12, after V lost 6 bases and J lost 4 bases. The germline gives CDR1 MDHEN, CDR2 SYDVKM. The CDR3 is CASRGQRTGIADTQYF. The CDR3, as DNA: TGTGCCAGCAGAGGACAACGGACAGGGATTGCAGATACGCAGTATTTT.

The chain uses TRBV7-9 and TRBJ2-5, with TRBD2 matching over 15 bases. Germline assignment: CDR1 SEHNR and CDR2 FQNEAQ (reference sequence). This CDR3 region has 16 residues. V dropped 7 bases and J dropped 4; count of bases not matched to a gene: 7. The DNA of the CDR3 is TGTGCCAGCAACAGACCGGGACTAGCGGGAGGAGAGACCCAGTACTTC. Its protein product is CASNRPGLAGGETQYF.

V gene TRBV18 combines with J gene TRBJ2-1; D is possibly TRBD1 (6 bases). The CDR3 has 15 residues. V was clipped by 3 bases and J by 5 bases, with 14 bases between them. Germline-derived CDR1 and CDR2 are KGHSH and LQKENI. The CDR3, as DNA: TGTGCCAGCTCACCCTTCACAGGGCGGGACAATGAGCAGTTCTTC. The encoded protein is CASSPFTGRDNEQFF.

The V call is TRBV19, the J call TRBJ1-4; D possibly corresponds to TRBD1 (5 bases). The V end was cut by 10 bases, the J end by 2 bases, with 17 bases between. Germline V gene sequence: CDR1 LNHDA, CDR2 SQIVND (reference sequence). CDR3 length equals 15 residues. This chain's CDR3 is CATNSGKTTNEKLFF. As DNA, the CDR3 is TGTGCCACCAATTCAGGGAAGACGACTAATGAAAAACTGTTTTTT.

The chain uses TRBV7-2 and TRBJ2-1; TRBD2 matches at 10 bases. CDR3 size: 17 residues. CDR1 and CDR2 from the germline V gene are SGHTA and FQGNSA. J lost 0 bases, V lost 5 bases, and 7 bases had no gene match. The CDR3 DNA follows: TGTGCCAGCAGCCCGGGACTAGCGTGGAGCTCCTACAATGAGCAGTTCTTC. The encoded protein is CASSPGLAWSSYNEQFF.

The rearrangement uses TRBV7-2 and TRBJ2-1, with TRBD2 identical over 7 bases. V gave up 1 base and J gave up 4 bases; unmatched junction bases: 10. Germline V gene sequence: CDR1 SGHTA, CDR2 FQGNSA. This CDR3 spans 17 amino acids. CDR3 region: CASSLVGGGDGYNEQFF. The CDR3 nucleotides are TGTGCCAGCAGCTTAGTCGGGGGAGGGGACGGGTACAATGAGCAGTTCTTC. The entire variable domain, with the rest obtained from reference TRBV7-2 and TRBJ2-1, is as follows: GAGVSQSPSNKVTEKGKDVELRCDPISGHTALYWYRQSLGQGLEFLIYFQGNSAPDKSGLPSDRFSAERTGGSVSTLTIQRTQQEDSAVYLCASSLVGGGDGYNEQFFGPGTRLTVL.

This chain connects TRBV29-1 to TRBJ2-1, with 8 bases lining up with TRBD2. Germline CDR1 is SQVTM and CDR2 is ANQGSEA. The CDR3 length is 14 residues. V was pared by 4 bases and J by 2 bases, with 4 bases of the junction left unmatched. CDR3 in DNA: TGCAGCGTTGTCCGAGCGGGGGCCTACAATGAGCAGTTCTTC. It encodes CSVVRAGAYNEQFF.

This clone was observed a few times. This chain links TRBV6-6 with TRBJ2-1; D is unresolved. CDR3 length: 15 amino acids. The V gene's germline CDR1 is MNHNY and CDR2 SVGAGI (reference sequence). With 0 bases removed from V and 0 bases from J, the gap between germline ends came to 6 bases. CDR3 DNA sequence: TGTGCCAGCAGTTACTCCCCGAGCTCCTACAATGAGCAGTTCTTC. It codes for CASSYSPSSYNEQFF.

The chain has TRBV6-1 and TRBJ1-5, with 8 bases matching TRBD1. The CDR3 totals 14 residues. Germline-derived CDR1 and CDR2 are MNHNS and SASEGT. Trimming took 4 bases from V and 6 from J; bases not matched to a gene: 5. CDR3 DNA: TGTGCCAGCAGTGCGACAGGGGATGCTCAGCCCCAGCATTTT. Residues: CASSATGDAQPQHF.

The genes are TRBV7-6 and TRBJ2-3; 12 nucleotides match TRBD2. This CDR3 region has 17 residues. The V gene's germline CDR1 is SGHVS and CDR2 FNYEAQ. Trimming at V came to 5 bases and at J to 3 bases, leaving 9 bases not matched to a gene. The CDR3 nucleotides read TGTGCCAGCAGCCTCCGGACTAGCGGGGTCGGGACAGATACGCAGTATTTT. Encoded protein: CASSLRTSGVGTDTQYF.